This is a list of T cell receptor beta chains from one sample in a study of immune reconstitution after stem cell transplant in scleroderma. TCRdb ran MiXCR on the RT-PCR reads and lists one entry per CDR3 protein. Of a few thousand distinct CDR3 sequences in the sample, roughly 5.7% were seen once. The specimen was taken before or after autologous hematopoietic stem cell transplantation (not recorded which). The receptor source for this set is a female donor with systemic sclerosis. CDR3s include the opening cysteine and the closing phenylalanine or tryptophan. The D gene is left open where the match is weak. Clone size appears in some rows only: once, few, many, or a class for an expanded clone.

CASLRVGNTGELFF	TGTGCCAGCCTCCGAGTTGGGAACACCGGGGAGCTGTTTTTT	.	TRBV6-6	TRBJ2-2	medium-sized
CASSLGSGGRVVNTEAFF	TGTGCCAGCAGCTTAGGCTCGGGTGGTAGGGTGGTGAACACTGAAGCTTTCTTT	.	TRBV11-3	TRBJ1-1	medium-sized
CASSFWGATDTQYF	TGTGCCAGCAGTTTTTGGGGGGCCACAGATACGCAGTATTTT	.	TRBV28	TRBJ2-3	medium-sized
CASSKSGGTQYF	TGCGCCAGCAGTAAATCAGGCGGGACCCAGTACTTC	.	TRBV5-1	TRBJ2-5	medium-sized
CSALGAKNTEAFF	TGCAGTGCCCTAGGGGCGAAGAACACTGAAGCTTTCTTT	.	TRBV20-1	TRBJ1-1	medium-sized
CASRYAGGPPDTQYF	TGTGCCAGCAGATACGCGGGGGGGCCACCAGATACGCAGTATTTT	TRBD2	TRBV12-3/TRBV12-4	TRBJ2-3	medium-sized
CASSLGLQGDSFEKLFF	TGCGCCAGCAGCTTGGGTCTTCAGGGTGACAGCTTCGAAAAACTGTTTTTT	.	TRBV5-1	TRBJ1-4	.
CASSSRRVARETQYF	TGTGCCAGCAGTTCCCGGCGGGTTGCGCGAGAGACCCAGTACTTC	.	TRBV28	TRBJ2-5	medium-sized
CSALIEWGSEAFF	TGCAGCGCCTTGATCGAATGGGGCTCTGAAGCTTTCTTT	.	TRBV29-1	TRBJ1-1	few
CASSQGGAKGYTF	TGTGCCAGCAGTCAGGGGGGCGCAAAAGGCTACACCTTC	TRBD1	TRBV12-3/TRBV12-4	TRBJ1-2	.
CSARNSGGNQETQYF	TGCAGTGCTAGAAATAGCGGGGGAAACCAAGAGACCCAGTACTTC	TRBD2	TRBV20-1	TRBJ2-5	medium-sized
CASSLSGLAGGDSYNEQFF	TGCGCCAGCAGCTTGTCGGGACTAGCGGGGGGGGACTCCTACAATGAGCAGTTCTTC	TRBD2	TRBV5-1	TRBJ2-1	large
CASSFYGYSNQPQHF	TGTGCCAGCAGTTTTTACGGATATAGCAATCAGCCCCAGCATTTT	.	TRBV28	TRBJ1-5	medium-sized
CASSPGSTEAFF	TGTGCCAGCAGCCCCGGCTCCACTGAAGCTTTCTTT	.	TRBV5-5	TRBJ1-1	medium-sized
CSAPLGGRPDTQYF	TGCAGTGCTCCCCTGGGGGGGCGCCCAGATACGCAGTATTTT	.	TRBV20-1	TRBJ2-3	medium-sized
CASSLRGRADTQYF	TGCGCCAGCAGCCTCAGGGGGCGGGCAGATACGCAGTATTTT	TRBD1	TRBV5-1	TRBJ2-3	medium-sized
CASSGQGFRTNEKLFF	TGCGCCAGCAGCGGGCAGGGATTCAGGACTAATGAAAAACTGTTTTTT	.	TRBV4-1	TRBJ1-4	medium-sized
CASSLLRVNTGELFF	TGTGCCAGCAGCTTACTCAGGGTGAACACCGGGGAGCTGTTTTTT	.	TRBV7-2	TRBJ2-2	medium-sized
CASSYSLVGSGYTF	TGTGCCAGCAGTTACTCTTTAGTAGGTTCGGGCTACACCTTC	.	TRBV6-5	TRBJ1-2	medium-sized
CASSLFRGTEAFF	TGTGCCAGCAGCTTATTCCGGGGGACTGAAGCTTTCTTT	.	TRBV7-6	TRBJ1-1	medium-sized
CSARDLLAGIYNEQFF	TGCAGTGCTAGAGATCTCCTAGCGGGAATCTACAATGAGCAGTTCTTC	TRBD2	TRBV20-1	TRBJ2-1	many
CASSPTDSRNQPQHF	TGTGCCAGCTCACCGACAGACAGTCGCAATCAGCCCCAGCATTTT	.	TRBV18	TRBJ1-5	.
CASSLEGSDLNPYEQYF	TGCGCCAGCAGCTTAGAAGGGTCGGATTTAAACCCCTACGAGCAGTACTTC	.	TRBV5-1	TRBJ2-7	medium-sized
CASSPGGLALRGEKLFF	TGCGCCAGCAGCCCCGGGGGCCTTGCCCTCAGAGGTGAAAAACTGTTTTTT	.	TRBV5-1	TRBJ1-4	medium-sized
CASSYGTPAFYEQYF	TGTGCCAGCAGCTACGGGACTCCCGCGTTCTACGAGCAGTACTTC	.	TRBV5-6	TRBJ2-7	few
CAIGVSATGELFF	TGTGCCATTGGGGTCTCAGCCACCGGGGAGCTGTTTTTT	.	TRBV7-7	TRBJ2-2	medium-sized
CSAGRQGNTEAFF	TGCAGTGCTGGGAGACAGGGTAACACTGAAGCTTTCTTT	TRBD1	TRBV20-1	TRBJ1-1	medium-sized
CASSLAVGGPSYNEQFF	TGCGCCAGCAGCTTGGCCGTGGGGGGACCCTCCTACAATGAGCAGTTCTTC	.	TRBV5-1	TRBJ2-1	many
CASSLTPGALYAVMNTEAFF	TGTGCCAGCAGTCTCACACCGGGAGCCCTGTACGCGGTGATGAACACTGAAGCTTTCTTT	.	TRBV6-2/TRBV6-3	TRBJ1-1	.
CASITQSEQFF	TGTGCCAGCATCACTCAGAGTGAGCAGTTCTTC	.	TRBV27	TRBJ2-1	medium-sized
CASSLRAASYNEQFF	TGTGCCAGCAGTTTAAGAGCGGCCAGCTACAATGAGCAGTTCTTC	.	TRBV27	TRBJ2-1	medium-sized
CSVEARTVLYGYTF	TGCAGCGTTGAAGCGAGGACCGTCCTCTATGGCTACACCTTC	.	TRBV29-1	TRBJ1-2	medium-sized
CASSPLQGNTEAFF	TGCGCCAGCAGCCCCCTACAGGGGAACACTGAAGCTTTCTTT	.	TRBV5-1	TRBJ1-1	medium-sized
CASSPTDYNEQFF	TGTGCCAGCAGCCCCACAGATTACAATGAGCAGTTCTTC	.	TRBV5-5	TRBJ2-1	medium-sized
CASSPEEGGGPEQFF	TGTGCCAGCTCACCAGAGGAGGGAGGGGGTCCCGAGCAGTTCTTC	.	TRBV18	TRBJ2-1	medium-sized
CASSLIPRAPADGELFF	TGTGCCAGCAGCTTAATTCCCAGGGCCCCAGCAGACGGGGAGCTGTTTTTT	.	TRBV7-3	TRBJ2-2	medium-sized
CATSREQAYSYEQYF	TGTGCCACCAGCAGAGAACAGGCTTACTCCTACGAGCAGTACTTC	.	TRBV15	TRBJ2-7	many